This is a list of T cell receptor beta chains from one sample in a study of shared clonotypes between healthy human individuals. The protocol was immunoSEQ multiplex PCR, while the TCRdb copy is restricted to in-frame clones and leaves out a portion. The sample includes about a million clones, under 80% of them seen just once. Sequencing input: memory CD4+ T cells sorted from blood. These receptors were taken from a man aged 18 to 30 in good health. Both conserved end residues are part of each CDR3. Each record gives: clone size, J gene, V gene, CDR3 protein. Size tells how often a clone was seen (once, few, many) or the class of an expanded clone, and some rows leave it out.

NA,TRBJ1-4,TRBV6-5,CASRPGTREKLFF
NA,TRBJ2-1,TRBV5-1,CASSPRAEAGFTNEQFF
NA,TRBJ2-5,TRBV2,CASSEALRADQETQYF
NA,TRBJ1-1,TRBV6-6,CASSYPGDRGGEAFF
NA,TRBJ2-3,TRBV5-1,CASSLDSPSTDTQYF
NA,TRBJ2-1,TRBV4-1,CASSLSGTGHNEQFF
NA,TRBJ2-3,TRBV30,CAWNGQSTDTQYF
NA,TRBJ1-6,TRBV6-5,CASSYSNGASLPLHF
NA,TRBJ1-2,TRBV5-6,CASSFQGSNYGYTF
NA,TRBJ2-7,TRBV10-3,CAISGDRGLHEQYF
NA,TRBJ1-4,TRBV11-2,CASTRYRDRVEKLFF
NA,TRBJ2-1,TRBV27,CASSPLTSGGPLSSYNEQFF
few,TRBJ1-4,TRBV4-2,CASSQPRTGVGEKLFF
NA,TRBJ2-7,TRBV11-2,CASTSSGEQYF
NA,TRBJ1-2,TRBV6-1,CASSEEGQGRLDGYTF
NA,TRBJ2-2,TRBV5-1,CASSLSSSQGELFF
NA,TRBJ2-1,TRBV9,CASSVASGTSGLKEQFF
NA,TRBJ2-3,TRBV2,CASSEMPGTQYF
NA,TRBJ1-2,TRBV5-1,CASSVTGNYGYTF
NA,TRBJ2-1,TRBV28,CASSLGGTGSSYNEQFF
NA,TRBJ1-2,TRBV7-8,CASSWGPNYGYTF
few,TRBJ2-5,TRBV18,CASSPDRDPAQYF
NA,TRBJ1-1,TRBV15,CATSTGERKTEAFF
few,TRBJ1-1,TRBV7-9,CASSLQGTGGGTEAFF
NA,TRBJ2-7,TRBV7-2,CASSLGDSRNEQYF
NA,TRBJ2-2,TRBV18,CASSPPGTTRTGGELFF
NA,TRBJ1-2,TRBV7-8,CASSPGSSYGYTF
NA,TRBJ2-7,TRBV6-5,CASSRDPSWYEQYF
many,TRBJ2-7,TRBV19,CASSLWIGPYEQYF
NA,TRBJ1-1,TRBV6-1,CASSVIYTGAEAFF
few,TRBJ2-5,TRBV5-1,CASSLAQARGTQYF
NA,TRBJ1-2,TRBV6-5,CASSYGYGYTF
NA,TRBJ1-4,TRBV5-1,CASSLGGTNEKLFF
NA,TRBJ1-1,TRBV6-6,CASLWGNTEAFF
once,TRBJ2-3,TRBV12-5,CASAAYLSGGGDTQYF
NA,TRBJ2-3,TRBV6-5,CASSYRVADTQYF
few,TRBJ2-2,TRBV2,CASSDGQGHGELFF
NA,TRBJ2-7,TRBV28,CASSYGTGIYEQYF
few,TRBJ2-7,TRBV19,CASVLRSGSYEQYF
few,TRBJ2-1,TRBV7-9,CASSLWGQGVGNEQFF
few,TRBJ1-2,TRBV5-1,CASSSLQGADGYTF
NA,TRBJ1-1,TRBV5-1,CASSSLQGAVTEAFF
NA,TRBJ1-3,TRBV28,CASSLAGVEGNTIYF
NA,TRBJ1-3,TRBV5-1,CASSPTGTASGNTIYF
NA,TRBJ2-7,TRBV7-2,CASSLVGFSSYEQYF
NA,TRBJ2-1,TRBV6-5,CASSLRTSGYNEQFF
few,TRBJ1-5,TRBV27,CASSLSGGGNQPQHF
many,TRBJ1-1,TRBV6-1,CASSDTFDREAFF
NA,TRBJ1-1,TRBV5-1,CASSLQDKTEAFF
NA,TRBJ2-5,TRBV5-1,CASMPTGGRETQYF
NA,TRBJ2-7,TRBV7-3,CASSSELWTSGGTAYEQYF